This is a list of T cell receptor beta chains from one sample in a study of T-cell memory formation after mild COVID-19. TCRdb reprocessed the 5' RACE reads via MiXCR and lists one record per CDR3 protein. The profile covers 190,000 or so distinct CDR3 sequences, with around 30% appearing a single time and about an eighth taken by the ten largest. The sequencing input was PBMCs or a T cell subset sorted from them (not recorded which). The receptors here all came from an adult woman who had mild COVID-19 (a few samples of this study predate the infection). Cell type and time point are not known. Both conserved end residues are part of each CDR3. A D gene is named only where the DNA matches it firmly. Clone sizes are given selectively: once, few, many, or a class where the clone is expanded.

>TRBD2|TRBV15|TRBJ2-1|few
CATSKGGLARNEQFF
TGTGCCACCAGCAAAGGGGGACTAGCGAGGAATGAGCAGTTCTTC
>.|TRBV5-1|TRBJ1-2|.
CASSEINRAESKLYYGYTF
TGCGCCAGCAGCGAGATAAACCGGGCCGAGTCAAAACTTTATTATGGCTACACCTTC
>.|TRBV1|TRBJ2-7|few
CTSSRQLNKVLSYEQYF
TGCACCAGCAGCCGTCAGCTCAACAAAGTACTCTCCTACGAGCAGTACTTC
>TRBD1|TRBV9|TRBJ2-1|.
CASSASGTGADEQFF
TGTGCCAGCAGCGCCTCCGGGACAGGGGCGGATGAGCAGTTCTTC
>TRBD2|TRBV25-1|TRBJ2-7|.
CASSEWSSGRNYEQYF
TGTGCCAGCAGTGAATGGAGTAGCGGGAGAAACTACGAGCAGTACTTC
>.|TRBV24-1|TRBJ1-4|few
CATSDLGENEKLFF
TGTGCCACCAGTGATTTGGGAGAAAATGAAAAACTGTTTTTT
>.|TRBV21-1|TRBJ1-1|.
CASSKLLGQRNTEAFF
TGTGCCAGCAGCAAATTGTTGGGTCAGAGGAACACTGAAGCTTTCTTT
>.|TRBV7-9|TRBJ2-6|.
CASSFGRQSGANVLTF
TGTGCCAGCAGCTTCGGACGGCAGTCTGGGGCCAACGTCCTGACTTTC
>TRBD1|TRBV20-1|TRBJ1-1|.
CSATPKDRTKTEAFF
TGCAGTGCTACCCCCAAGGACAGGACAAAGACTGAAGCTTTCTTT
>TRBD2|TRBV30|TRBJ2-2|.
CAWSVLGLAGVSGELFF
TGTGCCTGGAGTGTCTTAGGACTAGCGGGAGTCTCCGGGGAGCTGTTTTTT
>TRBD2|TRBV24-1|TRBJ2-3|.
CATSGLAEETDTQYF
TGTGCCACCAGTGGACTAGCGGAAGAGACTGATACGCAGTATTTT
>.|TRBV5-4|TRBJ2-3|.
CASSPEGTFRPSTDTQYF
TGTGCCAGCAGCCCTGAGGGAACTTTCCGCCCTAGCACAGATACGCAGTATTTT
>.|TRBV29-1|TRBJ2-7|.
CSVERLSEQYF
TGCAGCGTTGAAAGGCTGTCGGAGCAGTACTTC
>.|TRBV4-3|TRBJ2-1|.
CASSPRGGGTYNEQFF
TGCGCCAGCAGCCCCCGTGGGGGAGGAACCTACAATGAGCAGTTCTTC
>TRBD1|TRBV29-1|TRBJ2-7|few
CSVGGTGAYEQYF
TGCAGCGTTGGTGGGACAGGGGCCTACGAGCAGTACTTC
>.|TRBV18|TRBJ1-3|few
CASSPTGGPNSGNTIYF
TGTGCCAGCTCACCGACAGGAGGACCAAACTCTGGAAACACCATATATTTT
>.|TRBV20-1|TRBJ2-7|.
CSARKSEQYF
TGCAGTGCTAGAAAGAGCGAGCAGTACTTC
>.|TRBV11-3|TRBJ2-7|.
CASSLDAGRPEYF
TGTGCCAGCAGCTTAGATGCCGGAAGACCGGAGTACTTC
>TRBD1|TRBV7-8|TRBJ1-5|few
CASSLVTGGVQPQHF
TGTGCCAGCAGCTTGGTCACAGGGGGCGTTCAGCCCCAGCATTTT
>.|TRBV5-1|TRBJ2-1|few
CASSLGSGQLYNEQFF
TGCGCCAGCAGCTTGGGGAGCGGACAATTGTACAATGAGCAGTTCTTC
>TRBD2|TRBV3-1|TRBJ2-6|few
CASSLHGGSSGANVLTF
TGTGCCAGCAGCCTTCACGGGGGGAGCTCTGGGGCCAACGTCCTGACTTTC
>TRBD1|TRBV5-1|TRBJ1-1|.
CASSWGPRTGGLNTEAFF
TGCGCCAGCAGCTGGGGGCCCCGGACAGGGGGTCTGAACACTGAAGCTTTCTTT
>.|TRBV7-9|TRBJ2-5|few
CASSLAQWEETQYF
TGTGCCAGCAGCTTAGCTCAATGGGAAGAGACCCAGTACTTC